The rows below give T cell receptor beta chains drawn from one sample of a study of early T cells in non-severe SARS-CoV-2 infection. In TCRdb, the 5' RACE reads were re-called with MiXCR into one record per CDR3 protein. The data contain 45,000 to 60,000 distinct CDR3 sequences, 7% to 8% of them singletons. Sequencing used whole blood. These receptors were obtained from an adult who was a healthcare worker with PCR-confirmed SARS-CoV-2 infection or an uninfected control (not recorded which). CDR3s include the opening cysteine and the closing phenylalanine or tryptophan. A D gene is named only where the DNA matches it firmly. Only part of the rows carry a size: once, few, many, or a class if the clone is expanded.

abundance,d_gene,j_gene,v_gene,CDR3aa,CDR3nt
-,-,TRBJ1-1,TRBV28,CASSRGTNTEAFF,TGTGCCAGCAGTCGAGGAACCAACACTGAAGCTTTCTTT
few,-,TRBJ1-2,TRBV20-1,CSAQPTERHGYTF,TGCAGTGCTCAACCGACGGAGAGGCACGGCTACACCTTC
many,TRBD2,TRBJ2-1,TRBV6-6,CASSYLGLAGVLYNEQFF,TGTGCCAGCAGTTACTTAGGACTAGCGGGGGTCCTATACAATGAGCAGTTCTTC
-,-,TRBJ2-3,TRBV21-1,CASSVQWRDGDTQYF,TGTGCCAGCAGCGTCCAGTGGCGGGATGGGGATACGCAGTATTTT
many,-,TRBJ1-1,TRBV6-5,CASSYDGGDPEAFF,TGTGCCAGCAGTTACGACGGAGGAGACCCTGAAGCTTTCTTT
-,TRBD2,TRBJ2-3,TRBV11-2,CASSWGGTSGRADTQYF,TGTGCCAGCAGCTGGGGGGGGACTAGCGGGAGGGCAGATACGCAGTATTTT
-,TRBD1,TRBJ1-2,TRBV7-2,CASSPDRQFYGYTF,TGTGCCAGCAGTCCGGACAGGCAATTTTATGGCTACACCTTC
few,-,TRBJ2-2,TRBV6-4,CASSGGSETGELFF,TGTGCCAGCAGTGGGGGATCGGAGACCGGGGAGCTGTTTTTT
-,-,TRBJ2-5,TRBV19,CASSMGSADQETQYF,TGTGCCAGTAGTATGGGCTCGGCAGATCAAGAGACCCAGTACTTC
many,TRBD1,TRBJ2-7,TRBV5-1,CASSSTGGSYYEQYF,TGCGCCAGCAGCTCGACAGGGGGCTCCTATTACGAGCAGTACTTC
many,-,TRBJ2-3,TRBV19,CASSIEGYADTQYF,TGTGCCAGTAGTATAGAAGGCTACGCAGATACGCAGTATTTT
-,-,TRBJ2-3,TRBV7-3,CASSSNREDTQYF,TGTGCCAGCAGCTCCAATCGGGAAGATACGCAGTATTTT
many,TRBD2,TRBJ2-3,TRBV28,CASSLRDYLTDTQYF,TGTGCCAGCAGTTTAAGGGACTATCTCACAGATACGCAGTATTTT
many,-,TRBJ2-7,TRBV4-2,CASSQAESMEQYF,TGTGCCAGCAGCCAGGCCGAATCAATGGAGCAGTACTTC
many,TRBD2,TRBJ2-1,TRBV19,CASSLSGTSGYNEQFF,TGTGCCAGTAGTCTTTCCGGGACTAGCGGTTACAATGAGCAGTTCTTC
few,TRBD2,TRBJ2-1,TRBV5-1,CASTVLAGDNEQFF,TGCGCCAGCACCGTGCTAGCGGGGGATAATGAGCAGTTCTTC
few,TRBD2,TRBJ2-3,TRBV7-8,CASSLLAGKTVPDTQYF,TGTGCCAGCAGCCTCCTAGCGGGAAAGACGGTCCCAGATACGCAGTATTTT